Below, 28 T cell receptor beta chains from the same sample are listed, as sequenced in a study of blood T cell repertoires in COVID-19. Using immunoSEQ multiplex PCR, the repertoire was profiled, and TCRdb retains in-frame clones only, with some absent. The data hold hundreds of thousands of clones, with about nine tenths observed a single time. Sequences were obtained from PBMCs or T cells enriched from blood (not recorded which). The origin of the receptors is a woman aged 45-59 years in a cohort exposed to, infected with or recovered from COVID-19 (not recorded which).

This chain's CDR3 is CASSLMASGGAETQYF. CDR3 in DNA: TGTGCCAGCAGCTTAATGGCTAGCGGGGGGGCCGAGACCCAGTACTTC. V gene TRBV7-3 combines with J gene TRBJ2-5; 12 bases fit TRBD2. The CDR3 spans 16 residues. V lost 1 base and J lost 5; bases outside the gene matches: 5. Germline CDR1 is SGHTA and CDR2 is FQGTGA.

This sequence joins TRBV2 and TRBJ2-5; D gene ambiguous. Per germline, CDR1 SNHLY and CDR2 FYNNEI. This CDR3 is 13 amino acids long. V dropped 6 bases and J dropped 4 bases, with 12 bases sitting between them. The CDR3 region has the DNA TGTGCCAGCAGCGCTGACATTTCAGAGACCCAGTACTTC. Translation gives CASSADISETQYF.

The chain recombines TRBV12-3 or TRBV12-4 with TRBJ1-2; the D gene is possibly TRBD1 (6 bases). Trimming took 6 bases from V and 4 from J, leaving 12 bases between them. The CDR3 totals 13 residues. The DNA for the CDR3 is TGTGCCAGCAGGCCAGGACAGTCCTATGGCTACACCTTC. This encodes CASRPGQSYGYTF.

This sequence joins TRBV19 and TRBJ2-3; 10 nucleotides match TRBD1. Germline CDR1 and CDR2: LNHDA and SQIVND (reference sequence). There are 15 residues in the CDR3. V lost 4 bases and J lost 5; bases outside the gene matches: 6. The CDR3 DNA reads TGTGCCAGTAGTAGCCGACAGGGGGCTGAAGATACGCAGTATTTT. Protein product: CASSSRQGAEDTQYF. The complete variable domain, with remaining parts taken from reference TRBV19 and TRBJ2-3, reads DGGITQSPKYLFRKEGQNVTLSCEQNLNHDAMYWYRQDPGQGLRLIYYSQIVNDFQKGDIAEGYSVSREKKESFPLTVTSAQKNPTAFYLCASSSRQGAEDTQYFGPGTRLTVL.

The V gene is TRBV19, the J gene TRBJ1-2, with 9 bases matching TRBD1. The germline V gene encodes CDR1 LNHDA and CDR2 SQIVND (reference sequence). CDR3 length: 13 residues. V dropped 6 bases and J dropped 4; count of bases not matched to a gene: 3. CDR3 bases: TGTGCCAGTAGGCCGGGACAGGGCTATGGCTACACCTTC. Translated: CASRPGQGYGYTF.

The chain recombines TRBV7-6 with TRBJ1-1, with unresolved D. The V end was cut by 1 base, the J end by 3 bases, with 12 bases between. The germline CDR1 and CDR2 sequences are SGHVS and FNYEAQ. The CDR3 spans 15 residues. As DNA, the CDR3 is TGTGCCAGCAGCTTAGGGGCCGGGATGGACACTGAAGCTTTCTTT. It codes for CASSLGAGMDTEAFF.

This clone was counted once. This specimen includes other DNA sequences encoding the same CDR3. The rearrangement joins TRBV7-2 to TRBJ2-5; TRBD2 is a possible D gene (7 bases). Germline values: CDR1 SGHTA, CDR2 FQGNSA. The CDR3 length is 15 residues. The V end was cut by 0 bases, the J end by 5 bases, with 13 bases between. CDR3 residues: CASSLAGGPGETQYF. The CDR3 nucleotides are TGTGCCAGCAGCTTAGCGGGGGGGCCCGGGGAGACCCAGTACTTC. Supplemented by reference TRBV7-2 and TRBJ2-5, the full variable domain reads GAGVSQSPSNKVTEKGKDVELRCDPISGHTALYWYRQSLGQGLEFLIYFQGNSAPDKSGLPSDRFSAERTGGSVSTLTIQRTQQEDSAVYLCASSLAGGPGETQYFGPGTRLLVL.

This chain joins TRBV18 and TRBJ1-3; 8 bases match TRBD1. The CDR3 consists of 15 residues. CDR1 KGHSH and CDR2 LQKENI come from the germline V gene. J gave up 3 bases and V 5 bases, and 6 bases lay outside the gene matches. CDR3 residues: CASSSQGVVGNTIYF. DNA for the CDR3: TGTGCCAGCTCATCACAGGGGGTCGTTGGAAACACCATATATTTT. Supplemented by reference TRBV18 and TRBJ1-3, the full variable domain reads NAGVMQNPRHLVRRRGQEARLRCSPMKGHSHVYWYRQLPEEGLKFMVYLQKENIIDESGMPKERFSAEFPKEGPSILRIQQVVRGDSAAYFCASSSQGVVGNTIYFGEGSWLTVV.

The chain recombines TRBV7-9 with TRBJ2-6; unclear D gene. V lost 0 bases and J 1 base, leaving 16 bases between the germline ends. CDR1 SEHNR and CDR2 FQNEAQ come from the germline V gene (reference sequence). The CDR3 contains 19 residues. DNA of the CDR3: TGTGCCAGCAGCTTAGCGCTGGGCCTGATGGCATCTGGGGCCAACGTCCTGACTTTC. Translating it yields CASSLALGLMASGANVLTF.

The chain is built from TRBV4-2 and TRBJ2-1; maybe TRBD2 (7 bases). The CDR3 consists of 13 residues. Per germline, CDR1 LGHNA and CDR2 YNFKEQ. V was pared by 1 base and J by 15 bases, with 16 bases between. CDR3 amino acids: CASSQGYAGARFF. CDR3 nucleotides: TGTGCCAGCAGCCAAGGTTACGCGGGGGCTAGGTTCTTC.

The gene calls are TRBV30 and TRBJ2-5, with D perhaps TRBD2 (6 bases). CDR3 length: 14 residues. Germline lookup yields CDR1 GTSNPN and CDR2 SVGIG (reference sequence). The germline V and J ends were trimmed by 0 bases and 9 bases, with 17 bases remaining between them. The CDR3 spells CAWSVEGHRRAQYF. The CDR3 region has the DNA TGTGCCTGGAGTGTAGAGGGGCACAGGAGGGCCCAGTACTTC.

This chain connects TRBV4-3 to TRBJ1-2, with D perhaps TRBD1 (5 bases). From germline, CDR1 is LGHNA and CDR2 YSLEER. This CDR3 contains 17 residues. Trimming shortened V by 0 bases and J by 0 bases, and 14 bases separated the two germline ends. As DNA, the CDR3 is TGCGCCAGCAGCCAAGAGGGTCCCGGGGGGTCTAACTATGGCTACACCTTC. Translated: CASSQEGPGGSNYGYTF.

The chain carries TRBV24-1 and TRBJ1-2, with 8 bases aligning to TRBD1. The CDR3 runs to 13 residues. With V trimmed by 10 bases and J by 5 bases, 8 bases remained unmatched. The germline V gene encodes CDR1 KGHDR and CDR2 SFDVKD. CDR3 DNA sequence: TGTGCCACTTCATCGACAGGGGCATATGGCTACACCTTC. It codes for CATSSTGAYGYTF.

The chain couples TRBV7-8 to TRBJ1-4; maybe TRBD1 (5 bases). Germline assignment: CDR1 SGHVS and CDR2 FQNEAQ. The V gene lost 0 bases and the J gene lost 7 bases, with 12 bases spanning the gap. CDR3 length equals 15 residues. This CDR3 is CASSLAGGIGEKLFF. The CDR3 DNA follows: TGTGCCAGCAGCTTAGCTGGGGGGATCGGTGAAAAACTGTTTTTT.

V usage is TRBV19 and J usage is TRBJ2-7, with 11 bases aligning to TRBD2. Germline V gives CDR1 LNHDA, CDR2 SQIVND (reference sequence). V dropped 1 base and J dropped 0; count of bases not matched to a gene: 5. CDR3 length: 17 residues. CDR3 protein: CASSIVTSGELSYEQYF. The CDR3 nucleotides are TGTGCCAGTAGTATAGTGACTAGCGGGGAGCTCTCCTACGAGCAGTACTTC.

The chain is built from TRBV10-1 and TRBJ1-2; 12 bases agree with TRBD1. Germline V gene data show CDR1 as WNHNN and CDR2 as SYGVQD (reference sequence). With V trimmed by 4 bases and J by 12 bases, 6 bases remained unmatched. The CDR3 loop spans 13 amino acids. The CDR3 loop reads CASSAGTGGFHTF. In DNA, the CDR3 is TGCGCCAGCAGTGCCGGGACAGGGGGCTTTCACACCTTC.

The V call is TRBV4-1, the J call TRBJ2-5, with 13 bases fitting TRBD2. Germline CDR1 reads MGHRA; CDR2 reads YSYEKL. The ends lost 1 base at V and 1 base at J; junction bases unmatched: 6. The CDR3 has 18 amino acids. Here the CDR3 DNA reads TGCGCCAGCAGCCAAGGGACTAGCGGGGGCCGTACCCAAGAGACCCAGTACTTC. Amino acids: CASSQGTSGGRTQETQYF.

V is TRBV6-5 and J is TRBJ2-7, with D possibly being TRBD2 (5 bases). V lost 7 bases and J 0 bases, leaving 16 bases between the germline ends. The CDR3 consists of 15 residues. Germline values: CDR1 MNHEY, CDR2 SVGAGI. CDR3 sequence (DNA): TGTGCCAGCACCCGAGGGCCAGAAAACTCCTACGAGCAGTACTTC. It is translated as CASTRGPENSYEQYF.

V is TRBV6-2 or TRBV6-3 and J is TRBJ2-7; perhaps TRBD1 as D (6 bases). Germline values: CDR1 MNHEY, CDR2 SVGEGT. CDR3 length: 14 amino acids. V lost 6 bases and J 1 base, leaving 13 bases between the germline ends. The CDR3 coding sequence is TGTGCCAGCAGCCCCGGGACACGGTCCTACGAGCAGTACTTC. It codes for CASSPGTRSYEQYF.

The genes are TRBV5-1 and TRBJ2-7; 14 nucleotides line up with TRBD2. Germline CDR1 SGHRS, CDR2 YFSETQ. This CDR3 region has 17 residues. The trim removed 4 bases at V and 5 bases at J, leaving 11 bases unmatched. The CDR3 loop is CASSRSRTSGGMDEQYF. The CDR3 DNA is TGCGCCAGCAGCCGATCTCGGACTAGCGGGGGGATGGACGAGCAGTACTTC.

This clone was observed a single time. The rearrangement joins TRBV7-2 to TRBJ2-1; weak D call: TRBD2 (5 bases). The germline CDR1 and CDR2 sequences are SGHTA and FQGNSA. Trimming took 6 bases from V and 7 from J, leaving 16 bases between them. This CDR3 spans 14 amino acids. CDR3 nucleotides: TGTGCCAGCAGTTCTACGGGCAGGAGGAATGAGCAGTTCTTC. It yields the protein CASSSTGRRNEQFF.

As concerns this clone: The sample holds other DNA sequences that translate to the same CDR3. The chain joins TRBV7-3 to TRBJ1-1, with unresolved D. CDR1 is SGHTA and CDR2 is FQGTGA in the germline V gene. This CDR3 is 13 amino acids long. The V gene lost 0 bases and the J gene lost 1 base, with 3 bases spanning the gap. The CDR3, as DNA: TGTGCCAGCAGCTTAACGAGGAACACTGAAGCTTTCTTT. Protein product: CASSLTRNTEAFF.

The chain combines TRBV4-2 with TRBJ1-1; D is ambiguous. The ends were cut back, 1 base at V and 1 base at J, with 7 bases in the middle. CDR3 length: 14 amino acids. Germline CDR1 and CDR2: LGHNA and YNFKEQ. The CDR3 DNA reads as TGTGCCAGCAGCCAAGTGGCGGGGAACACTGAAGCTTTCTTT. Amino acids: CASSQVAGNTEAFF.

The CDR3 loop reads CASRQDRGEQYF. DNA of the CDR3: TGTGCCAGTAGGCAGGACAGGGGCGAGCAGTACTTC. The chain links TRBV19 to TRBJ2-7; TRBD1 aligns across 9 bases. The CDR3 is made up of 12 amino acids. With 6 bases clipped from V and 6 bases from J, the junction kept 3 bases outside the gene matches. The germline V gene encodes CDR1 LNHDA and CDR2 SQIVND (reference sequence).

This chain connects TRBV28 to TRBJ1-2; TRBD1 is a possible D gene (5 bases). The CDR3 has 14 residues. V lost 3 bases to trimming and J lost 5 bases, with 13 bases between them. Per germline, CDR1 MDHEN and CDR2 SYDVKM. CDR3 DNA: TGTGCCAGCAGTTTGGTCCAGGGTGGTTATGGCTACACCTTC. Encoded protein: CASSLVQGGYGYTF.

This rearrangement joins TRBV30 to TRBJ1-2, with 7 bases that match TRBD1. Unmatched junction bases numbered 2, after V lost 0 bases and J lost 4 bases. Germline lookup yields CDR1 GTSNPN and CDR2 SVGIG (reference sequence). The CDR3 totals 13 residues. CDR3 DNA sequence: TGTGCCTGGAGTGTAAGGACAGGCTATGGCTACACCTTC. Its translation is CAWSVRTGYGYTF. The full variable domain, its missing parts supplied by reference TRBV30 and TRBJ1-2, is SQTIHQWPATLVQPVGSPLSLECTVEGTSNPNLYWYRQAAGRGLQLLFYSVGIGQISSEVPQNLSASRPQDRQFILSSKKLLLSDSGFYLCAWSVRTGYGYTFGSGTRLTVV.

The CDR3 DNA reads TGTGCCAGCAGCATAAATCAGGGGGCGCGTGAGACCCAGTACTTC. Translated: CASSINQGARETQYF. V and J are TRBV7-8 and TRBJ2-5; 8 positions match TRBD1. CDR1 is SGHVS, CDR2 FQNEAQ, per germline. The CDR3 extends over 15 amino acids. V lost 5 bases, J lost 5 bases, and 10 bases stayed unmatched.

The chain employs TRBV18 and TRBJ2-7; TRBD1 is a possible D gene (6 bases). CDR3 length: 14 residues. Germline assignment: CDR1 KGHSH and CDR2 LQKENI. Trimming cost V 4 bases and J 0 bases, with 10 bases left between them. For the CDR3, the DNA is TGTGCCAGCTCACGGACAGCCAACTCCTACGAGCAGTACTTC. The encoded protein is CASSRTANSYEQYF.